A selection of T cell receptor beta chains follows, all from one sample in a study of CD8 T cells in Susac syndrome. TCRdb re-called the immunoSEQ multiplex PCR reads through MiXCR, storing one row per CDR3 protein. The top ten hold 0.06% to 0.08% of the sample, which has more than 200,000 distinct CDR3 sequences, about 93% seen once. The sequenced material came from CD4+ T cells from PBMCs. All receptors derive from a human donor with multiple sclerosis. Both conserved end residues are trimmed from each CDR3. The D gene is left open where the match is weak.

V gene	D gene	J gene	CDR3 protein
TRBV5-1	-	TRBJ1-1	ASSLLSGIPEAF
TRBV5-1	-	TRBJ2-2	ASSLASGNTGELF
TRBV4-1	TRBD2	TRBJ2-3	ASSQDHGPSGSGDTQY
TRBV5-1	TRBD2	TRBJ2-1	ASSSGLAGGPMSEQF
TRBV18	-	TRBJ1-1	ASTTGTRTAF
TRBV5-1	-	TRBJ2-7	ASSFTVDYEQY
TRBV25-1	-	TRBJ1-4	ASSEFRGSDEKLF
TRBV24-1	-	TRBJ2-7	ATSDPDRGYEQY
TRBV5-1	TRBD2	TRBJ2-1	ASSPPSGWYNEQF
TRBV7-2	-	TRBJ2-5	ASRPRPAQETQY
TRBV9	-	TRBJ1-6	ASSNQNSPLH
TRBV3-1	-	TRBJ1-2	ASSQAAYGYT
TRBV5-1	TRBD1	TRBJ1-2	ASRSDRANNYGYT
TRBV11-3	-	TRBJ2-3	ASSSPTDTQY
TRBV12-3/TRBV12-4	-	TRBJ2-7	ASSPGLGLDEQY
TRBV9	-	TRBJ1-2	ASSVVANYGYT
TRBV5-1	-	TRBJ1-1	ASSFGGGGTEAF
TRBV5-1	TRBD1	TRBJ2-3	ASSGSPVRQGATDTQY
TRBV12-3/TRBV12-4	TRBD2	TRBJ2-2	ASNSPLAGGLGELF
TRBV27	-	TRBJ2-2	ASSNGQFRPGELF
TRBV11-2	-	TRBJ1-4	ASSPQLGGTEKLF
TRBV11-3	-	TRBJ1-3	ASSSRLGSTIY
TRBV7-3	-	TRBJ2-1	ASSPQVGGAANEQF
TRBV7-8	-	TRBJ2-1	ASSLGPVFNEQF
TRBV27	TRBD2	TRBJ2-1	ASSPLSGRNNEQF
TRBV30	-	TRBJ2-2	AWSVLEAGELF
TRBV3-1	-	TRBJ1-4	ASSQGGEGEKLF
TRBV7-9	-	TRBJ1-4	ASSLGDATNEKLF
TRBV7-9	-	TRBJ2-7	ASSPLPRGASGEQY
TRBV5-6	TRBD2	TRBJ2-5	ASSPTGLAGSYQETQY
TRBV27	TRBD1	TRBJ1-2	ASSPRTGSANYGYT
TRBV28	TRBD1	TRBJ2-7	ASNTGQPYEQY
TRBV7-9	-	TRBJ1-1	AVRVMNTEAF
TRBV27	TRBD1	TRBJ1-5	ASSLYWTGAQPQH
TRBV5-4	-	TRBJ1-6	ASSLDGSSSPLH
TRBV5-6	TRBD1	TRBJ1-1	ASSSQGAGTEAF
TRBV11-3	-	TRBJ1-3	ASSLQVSGNTIY
TRBV30	-	TRBJ2-1	AWSPRDEQF
TRBV29-1	-	TRBJ2-2	SVANNTGELF
TRBV7-6	-	TRBJ2-5	ASGRVEETQY
TRBV6-1	-	TRBJ1-3	ASSKDRSSGNTIY
TRBV2	-	TRBJ2-3	ASSEALNRLLGDTQY
TRBV7-9	-	TRBJ2-4	ASSLGRNIQY
TRBV5-4	-	TRBJ1-2	ASSLMASWDGYT
TRBV19	-	TRBJ2-1	ASGPAGPDPLGNEQF
TRBV4-1	-	TRBJ2-3	ASSQGPDDPEGTQY
TRBV18	-	TRBJ1-1	ASSPEQTMNTEAF
TRBV4-2	-	TRBJ2-2	ASSQDGSTNTGELF
TRBV5-1	-	TRBJ2-6	ASNMAHSGANVLT
TRBV5-4	TRBD1	TRBJ1-2	ASSSEQGSYGYT